The 22 T cell receptor beta chains below all came from one sample that was sequenced in a study of T-cell reconstitution after alpha-beta-depleted transplantation in children. Using unique molecular identifiers, the investigators prepared the TCRbeta library. Via MiXCR, TCRdb re-called the PCR reads, giving one row per CDR3 protein. The table records about 500,000 distinct CDR3 sequences, approximately 30% of them present only once. The specimen comprised PBMCs from the stem cell graft donor, sampled from the stem cell graft. Receptor source: a human donor who donated a stem cell graft to a child with aplastic anemia.

This clonotype has just a few counts. V usage is TRBV5-1 and J usage is TRBJ1-2; tentatively, D is TRBD1 (6 bases). Trimming shortened V by 1 base and J by 3 bases, and 10 bases separated the two germline ends. The CDR3 extends over 14 amino acids. Germline lookup yields CDR1 SGHRS and CDR2 YFSETQ. CDR3 in amino acids: CASSLQDSYYGYTF. In nucleotides, the CDR3 is TGCGCCAGCAGCTTGCAGGACAGCTACTATGGCTACACCTTC.

This clonotype was found a few times. The chain carries TRBV5-1 and TRBJ1-2, with 9 bases matching TRBD1. The junction had 8 bases not matched to a gene; V was cut back by 0 bases and J by 8 bases. From germline, CDR1 is SGHRS and CDR2 YFSETQ. The CDR3 has 15 amino acids. In DNA, the CDR3 is TGCGCCAGCAGCTTGGGAGGGACAGGGATTTACGGCTACACCTTC. Translation: CASSLGGTGIYGYTF.

A few counts support this clonotype. In DNA, the CDR3 is TGTGCCACGCTTCCCCCACCGGGACAGGGACCCTACGAGCAGTACTTC. This codes for CATLPPPGQGPYEQYF. The chain uses TRBV6-1 and TRBJ2-7; 9 bases agree with TRBD1. V lost 10 bases and J lost 2; bases outside the gene matches: 15. Germline-derived CDR1 and CDR2 are MNHNS and SASEGT. The CDR3 spans 16 residues.

The chain recombines TRBV28 with TRBJ1-1; D is uncertain. CDR3 size: 14 residues. Deletions cut 7 bases from V and 10 bases from J, with 22 bases between. Germline V gene data show CDR1 as MDHEN and CDR2 as SYDVKM. This chain's CDR3 is CASTTLSIRVGAFF. The CDR3 DNA is TGTGCCAGCACCACTCTCTCAATTAGGGTAGGAGCTTTCTTT.

This clonotype was counted a few times. The rearrangement joins TRBV5-1 to TRBJ1-1; D is perhaps TRBD1 (5 bases). Trimming shortened V by 2 bases and J by 6 bases, and 14 bases separated the two germline ends. Germline V CDR1 and CDR2: SGHRS, YFSETQ. The CDR3 is made up of 14 amino acids. CDR3 loop: CASSFLKEGAEAFF. In DNA, the CDR3 is TGCGCCAGCAGCTTTTTGAAGGAAGGGGCTGAAGCTTTCTTT.

The gene calls are TRBV14 and TRBJ1-3; unclear D gene. V shed 0 bases and J shed 0 bases, with 9 bases lying between them. The CDR3 is 16 amino acids. CDR1 and CDR2 from the germline V gene are SGHDN and FVKESK. The CDR3: CASSQDRPSSGNTIYF. CDR3 bases: TGTGCCAGCAGCCAAGACAGACCTAGCTCTGGAAACACCATATATTTT.

This clonotype came up a few times. The J gene is TRBJ2-5, the V gene TRBV20-1; D is tentatively TRBD1 or TRBD2 (7 bases each). The germline V gene encodes CDR1 DFQATT and CDR2 SNEGSKA (reference sequence). This CDR3 comprises 14 residues. V lost 4 bases, J lost 5 bases, and 17 bases lay in between. The chain's CDR3 is CSATRQGGAETQYF. In nucleotides, the CDR3 is TGCAGTGCTACAAGACAGGGAGGGGCCGAGACCCAGTACTTC.

This clonotype has only a few counts. The rearrangement links TRBV20-1 to TRBJ2-7, with 7 bases fitting TRBD1. The CDR3 is 14 residues long. V gave up 1 base and J gave up 2 bases; unmatched junction bases: 5. Germline V gene data show CDR1 as DFQATT and CDR2 as SNEGSKA (reference sequence). CDR3: CSARGAGGPYEQYF. In nucleotides, the CDR3 is TGCAGTGCTAGAGGGGCAGGGGGACCCTACGAGCAGTACTTC.

The chain couples TRBV18 to TRBJ2-3, with 10 bases aligning to TRBD1. Germline V CDR1 and CDR2: KGHSH, LQKENI. The CDR3 contains 17 residues. After removal of 2 bases from V and 1 base from J, the junction contained 6 bases not matched to a gene. The CDR3 loop is CASSPDFGTGGTDTQYF. CDR3 in DNA: TGTGCCAGCTCACCAGACTTCGGGACAGGGGGCACAGATACGCAGTATTTT.

This chain links TRBV7-2 with TRBJ1-1; D remains ambiguous. CDR1 and CDR2 from the germline V gene are SGHTA and FQGNSA. The CDR3 is 13 residues long. The V and J ends lost 6 bases and 2 bases respectively, with 10 bases between them. CDR3 residues: CASRQSLNTEAFF. DNA of the CDR3: TGTGCCAGCAGACAATCCCTAAACACTGAAGCTTTCTTT.

The chain joins TRBV18 to TRBJ1-4; D might be TRBD1 (5 bases). Trimming pared 3 bases from V and 5 bases from J, leaving 13 bases between. This CDR3 has 15 amino acids. Germline V gene lookup returns CDR1 KGHSH and CDR2 LQKENI. As DNA, the CDR3 is TGTGCCAGCTCACCCTTCGACAGCCGAAATGAAAAACTGTTTTTT. It is translated as CASSPFDSRNEKLFF.

The rearrangement uses TRBV27 and TRBJ2-2, with D tentatively TRBD1 or TRBD2 (6 bases each). V lost 2 bases to trimming and J lost 4 bases, with 23 bases between them. The CDR3 covers 19 residues. Germline V CDR1 and CDR2: MNHEY, SMNVEV (reference sequence). In nucleotides, the CDR3 is TGTGCCAGCAGTTTAGTCGTCGGACCTTGGGGGGCAAGCACCGGGGAGCTGTTTTTT. Translation gives CASSLVVGPWGASTGELFF.

The chain is built from TRBV20-1 and TRBJ1-2; D unresolved. The length of the CDR3 is 12 residues. Germline CDR1 reads DFQATT; CDR2 reads SNEGSKA (reference sequence). Trimming shortened V by 0 bases and J by 7 bases, and 9 bases separated the two germline ends. DNA of the CDR3: TGCAGTGCTAGAGATGGCGCAGTTGGCTACACCTTC. Protein product: CSARDGAVGYTF.

This chain connects TRBV29-1 to TRBJ1-1; the D gene is possibly TRBD1 (5 bases). Germline assignment: CDR1 SQVTM and CDR2 ANQGSEA. The CDR3 sequence is 15 residues long. Trimming pared 0 bases from V and 1 base from J, leaving 12 bases between. CDR3 in amino acids: CSVEEGQGRNTEAFF. The CDR3 region has the DNA TGCAGCGTTGAAGAGGGCCAGGGCCGGAACACTGAAGCTTTCTTT.

This clonotype was counted only a few times. The chain uses TRBV5-1 and TRBJ2-7; D assignment may be TRBD1 or TRBD2 (5 bases each). The CDR3 totals 13 residues. V shed 3 bases and J shed 4 bases, with 11 bases lying between them. Germline-derived CDR1 and CDR2 are SGHRS and YFSETQ. The CDR3 here is CASSWDLSYEQYV. CDR3 nucleotides: TGCGCCAGCAGCTGGGACCTCAGTTACGAGCAGTACGTC.

The chain recombines TRBV4-2 with TRBJ2-7; D unresolved. The germline gives CDR1 LGHNA, CDR2 YNFKEQ. Trimming removed 0 bases from V and 7 bases from J, with 7 bases in between. This CDR3 comprises 12 residues. CDR3 in amino acids: CASSQDGREQYF. CDR3 nucleotides: TGTGCCAGCAGCCAAGACGGTAGGGAGCAGTACTTC.

This clonotype was picked up a small number of times. This sequence joins TRBV7-3 and TRBJ2-3, with D possibly TRBD1 on 6 matching bases. CDR3 length equals 14 residues. The V gene's germline CDR1 is SGHTA and CDR2 FQGTGA. The V and J ends lost 6 bases and 1 base respectively, with 11 bases between them. The chain's CDR3 is CASRGAGGTDTQYF. As DNA, the CDR3 is TGTGCCAGCAGGGGGGCAGGAGGCACAGATACGCAGTATTTT.

V and J are TRBV10-3 and TRBJ1-2, with a tentative D call TRBD1 (5 bases). Looked up from germline, CDR1 is ENHRY and CDR2 is SYGVKD. Trimming took off 5 bases at V and 7 bases at J, with 14 bases between the two ends. This CDR3 spans 13 amino acids. In DNA form, the CDR3 reads TGTGCCATCAGTAGTACCGACGGGGGTGGCTACACCTTC. Its translation is CAISSTDGGGYTF.

This clonotype was picked up a small number of times. This chain connects TRBV7-2 to TRBJ2-3; D unresolved. V was trimmed by 7 bases and J by 6 bases, leaving 14 bases between them. Germline V gives CDR1 SGHTA, CDR2 FQGNSA. The CDR3 is 13 amino acids. The CDR3, as DNA: TGTGCCAGCACAAAACCGCCCGCTGATACGCAGTATTTT. It specifies CASTKPPADTQYF.

The rearrangement links TRBV18 to TRBJ2-3, with 9 nucleotides matching TRBD1. The junction had 3 bases not matched to a gene; V was cut back by 1 base and J by 4 bases. Germline V gene lookup returns CDR1 KGHSH and CDR2 LQKENI. The CDR3 runs 15 residues. In nucleotides, the CDR3 is TGTGCCAGCTCACCACTGGGACAGGGCGCAGATACGCAGTATTTT. Translation gives CASSPLGQGADTQYF.

This chain links TRBV7-2 with TRBJ2-5; tentative D call: TRBD2 (5 bases). V lost 3 bases and J lost 5, with 13 bases in between. Per the germline V gene, CDR1 is SGHTA and CDR2 is FQGNSA. This CDR3 contains 14 residues. The chain's CDR3 is CASSLSRAPETQYF. CDR3 DNA sequence: TGTGCCAGCAGCTTGTCGAGGGCCCCGGAGACCCAGTACTTC.

A few counts support this clonotype. The chain has TRBV29-1 and TRBJ2-3; a weak D match, TRBD2 (7 bases). This CDR3 has 14 residues. Deletions cut 5 bases from V and 6 bases from J, with 18 bases between. The germline CDR1 and CDR2 sequences are SQVTM and ANQGSEA. The CDR3 protein is CSVRGGGMVDTQYF. The CDR3 coding sequence is TGCAGCGTTCGCGGGGGCGGGATGGTGGATACGCAGTATTTT.